Listed below are T cell receptor beta chains from one sample, sequenced in a study of blood T cell repertoires in COVID-19. Produced via immunoSEQ multiplex PCR; TCRdb's table is partial and in-frame only. The sample holds 180,000 or so clones, approximately 80% seen once. The sample consisted of peripheral blood. Source of these receptors: a human donor with acute or convalescent COVID-19. The donor label of this sample is uncertain. CDR3s include the opening cysteine and the closing phenylalanine or tryptophan. D genes are given only for firm matches. Not every row has a clone size; where given, it reads once, few, many or a size class.

>TRBD1|TRBJ2-2|TRBV5-1|-
TGCGCCAGCAGCTTCAACGGACAGGGGGCGAACACCGGGGAGCTGTTTTTT
CASSFNGQGANTGELFF
>TRBD1|TRBJ1-4|TRBV29-1|-
TGCAGCGTGGGACAGGGGTATGAAAAACTGTTTTTT
CSVGQGYEKLFF
>TRBD1|TRBJ1-5|TRBV5-1|-
TGCGCCAGCAGCCCTTCAACAGGGGGCGATCAGCCCCAGCATTTT
CASSPSTGGDQPQHF
>-|TRBJ1-1|TRBV6-5|-
TGTGCCAGCTCCCCATCCCAGGGCTTAAGGACTGAAGCTTTCTTT
CASSPSQGLRTEAFF
>-|TRBJ1-1|TRBV7-3|-
TGTGCCAGCAGCTTGGGGCCCTCCACTGAAGCTTTCTTT
CASSLGPSTEAFF
>-|TRBJ1-2|TRBV28|-
TGTGCCAGCACCTTGGGGGGTGCTAACTATGGCTACACCTTC
CASTLGGANYGYTF
>-|TRBJ2-2|TRBV11-2|-
TGTGCCAGCAGCTTATCCGGGAGTGGCGGGGAGCTGTTTTTT
CASSLSGSGGELFF
>TRBD2|TRBJ2-7|TRBV28|-
TGTGCCAGCAGTCCGGCGGGAGCCTACGAGCAGTACTTC
CASSPAGAYEQYF
>TRBD1|TRBJ2-2|TRBV18|-
TGTGCCAGCTCGCCGGGACAGTCGAACACCGGGGAGCTGTTTTTT
CASSPGQSNTGELFF
>-|TRBJ1-2|TRBV29-1|few
TGCAGCGTTGAACAGGGGTCCTATGGCTACACCTTC
CSVEQGSYGYTF
>-|TRBJ1-2|TRBV7-9|-
TGTGCCAGCAGCTTGCAGGCGACGGATGGCTACACCTTC
CASSLQATDGYTF
>TRBD1|TRBJ1-2|TRBV11-2|-
TGTGCCAGCAGCCCCAGAGGGTGGGACAGCAGAATACCAGGGGGCTACACCTTC
CASSPRGWDSRIPGGYTF